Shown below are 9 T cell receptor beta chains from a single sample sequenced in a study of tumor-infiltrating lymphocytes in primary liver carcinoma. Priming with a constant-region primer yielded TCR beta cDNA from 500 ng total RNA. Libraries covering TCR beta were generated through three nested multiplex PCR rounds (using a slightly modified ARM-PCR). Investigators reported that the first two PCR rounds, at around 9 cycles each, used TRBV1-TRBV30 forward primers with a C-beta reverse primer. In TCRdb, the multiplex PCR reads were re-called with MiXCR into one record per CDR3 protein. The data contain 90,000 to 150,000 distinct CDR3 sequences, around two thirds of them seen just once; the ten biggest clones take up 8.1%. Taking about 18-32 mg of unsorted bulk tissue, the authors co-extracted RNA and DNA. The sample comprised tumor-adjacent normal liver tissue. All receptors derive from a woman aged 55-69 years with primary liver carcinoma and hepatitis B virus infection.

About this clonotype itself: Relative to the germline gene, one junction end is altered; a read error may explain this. The DNA for the CDR3 is TGCACTGCTAGAGATCTCGCGTACAATGAGCAGTTCTTC. It yields the protein CTARDLAYNEQFF. The chain couples TRBV20-1 to TRBJ2-1; no reliable D call. CDR3 size: 13 residues. Germline CDR1 DFQATT, CDR2 SNEGSKA (reference sequence).

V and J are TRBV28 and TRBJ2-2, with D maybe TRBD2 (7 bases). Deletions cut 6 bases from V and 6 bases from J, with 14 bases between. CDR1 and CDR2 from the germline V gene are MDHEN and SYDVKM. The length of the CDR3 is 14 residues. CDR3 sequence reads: CASSRGGGAGELFF. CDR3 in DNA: TGTGCCAGCAGCAGAGGGGGGGGGGCCGGGGAGCTGTTTTTT. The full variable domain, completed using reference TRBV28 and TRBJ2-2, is DVKVTQSSRYLVKRTGEKVFLECVQDMDHENMFWYRQDPGLGLRLIYFSYDVKMKEKGDIPEGYSVSREKKERFSLILESASTNQTSMYLCASSRGGGAGELFFGEGSRLTVL.

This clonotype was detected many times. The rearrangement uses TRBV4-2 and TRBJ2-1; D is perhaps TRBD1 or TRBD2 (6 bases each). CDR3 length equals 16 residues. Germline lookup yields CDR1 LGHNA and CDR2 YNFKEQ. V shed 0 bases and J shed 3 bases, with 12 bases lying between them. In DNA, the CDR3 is TGTGCCAGCAGCCAAGAAGGGGGGAGACTCTACAATGAGCAGTTCTTC. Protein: CASSQEGGRLYNEQFF.

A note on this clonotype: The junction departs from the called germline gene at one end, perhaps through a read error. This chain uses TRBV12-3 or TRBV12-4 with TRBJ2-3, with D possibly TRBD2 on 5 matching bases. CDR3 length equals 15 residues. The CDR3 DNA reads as TGTGTCAGCAGCCTAAGGACCGGGAACACAGATACGCAGTATTTT. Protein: CVSSLRTGNTDTQYF.

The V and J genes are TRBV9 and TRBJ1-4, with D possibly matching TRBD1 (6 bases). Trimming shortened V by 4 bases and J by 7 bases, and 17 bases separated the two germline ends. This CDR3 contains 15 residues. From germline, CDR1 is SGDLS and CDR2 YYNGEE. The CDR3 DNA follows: TGTGCCAGCAGCCAAAAACAGGGTATAGGTGAAAAACTGTTTTTT. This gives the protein CASSQKQGIGEKLFF.

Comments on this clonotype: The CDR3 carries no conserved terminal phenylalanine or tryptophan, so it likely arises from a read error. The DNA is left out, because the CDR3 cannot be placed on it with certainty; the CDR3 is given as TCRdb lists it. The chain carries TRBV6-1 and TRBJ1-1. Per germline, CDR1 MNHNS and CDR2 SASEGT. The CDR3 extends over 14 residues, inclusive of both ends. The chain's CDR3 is CASVSQKSHPEALL.

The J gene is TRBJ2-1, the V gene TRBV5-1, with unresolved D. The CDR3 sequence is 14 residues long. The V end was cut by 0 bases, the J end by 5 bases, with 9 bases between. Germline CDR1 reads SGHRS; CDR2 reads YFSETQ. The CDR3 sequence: CASSLDDLNNEQFF. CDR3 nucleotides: TGCGCCAGCAGCTTGGATGACCTGAACAATGAGCAGTTCTTC. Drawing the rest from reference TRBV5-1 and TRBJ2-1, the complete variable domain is KAGVTQTPRYLIKTRGQQVTLSCSPISGHRSVSWYQQTPGQGLQFLFEYFSETQRNKGNFPGRFSGRQFSNSRSEMNVSTLELGDSALYLCASSLDDLNNEQFFGPGTRLTVL.

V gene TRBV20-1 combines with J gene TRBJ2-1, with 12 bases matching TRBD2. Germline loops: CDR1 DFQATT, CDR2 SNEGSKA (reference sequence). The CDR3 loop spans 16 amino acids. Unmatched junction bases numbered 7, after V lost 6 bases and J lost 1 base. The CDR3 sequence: CSAILAGGQSYNEQFF. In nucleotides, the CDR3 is TGCAGTGCCATCCTAGCGGGAGGGCAGTCCTACAATGAGCAGTTCTTC.

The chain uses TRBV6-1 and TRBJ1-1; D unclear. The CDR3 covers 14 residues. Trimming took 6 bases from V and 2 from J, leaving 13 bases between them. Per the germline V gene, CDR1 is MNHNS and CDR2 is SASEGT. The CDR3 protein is CASRAWTENTEAFF. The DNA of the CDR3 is TGTGCCAGCAGAGCCTGGACGGAAAACACTGAAGCTTTCTTT.